This record concerns one T cell receptor (beta chain) sequence. Its matching antigen is unknown. The sample comes from a study of radiation and T cells in renal cell carcinoma. For the study at large: Nephrectomy followed 15 Gy stereotactic body radiation by 4 weeks. Study-level results: In blood, top tumor clones expanded by 2 weeks, shrinking by 4.

The time point is: blood 2 weeks post-SBRT. Specified treatment: 15 Gy SBRT to primary tumor, nephrectomy 4 weeks later. After SBRT, blood was collected at 2 and 4 weeks, plus baseline. This renal cell carcinoma was of the clear cell type. Profiling relied on immunoSEQ multiplex PCR, and the TCRdb table lists in-frame clones only, not all of them. The sample carries fewer than 150,000 clones, about 88% recorded once. This receptor was taken from a woman in her sixties or seventies with renal cell carcinoma. The specimen was blood, collected from a patient whose treatment included radiotherapy and nephrectomy.

The CDR3 DNA is TGCAGCGTTCACAGGGGGCCTTACTATGGCTACACCTTC. Encoded protein: CSVHRGPYYGYTF. J is TRBJ1-2 and V is TRBV29-1, with TRBD1 matching 9 bases. There are 13 residues in the CDR3. J gave up 3 bases and V 5 bases, and 4 bases lay outside the gene matches. CDR1 SQVTM and CDR2 ANQGSEA come from the germline V gene.